The 29 T cell receptor beta chains below all came from one sample that was sequenced in a study of neurological immune-mediated disorders. In TCRdb, the 5' RACE reads were re-called with MiXCR into one record per CDR3 protein. In the table there are tens of thousands of distinct CDR3 sequences, 13% of which are singletons. The sample's time point: longitudinal time-point 2. Source material: PBMCs. All receptors come from a female donor with HTLV-1-associated myelopathy (HAM/TSP).

The chain uses TRBV3-1 and TRBJ2-7; D remains unclear. The ends were cut back, 3 bases at V and 3 bases at J, with 9 bases in the middle. Germline loops: CDR1 LGHDT, CDR2 YNNKEL (reference sequence). The CDR3 is 13 amino acids. CDR3 sequence: CASSHRRGYEQYF. DNA of the CDR3: TGTGCCAGCAGCCACCGCCGAGGCTACGAGCAGTACTTC.

This clonotype was counted ten times or more. This chain uses TRBV21-1 with TRBJ2-1; the table's TRBD2 call for D was not verified on the DNA. TRBV21-1 represents a pseudogene. The CDR3 spans 15 residues. CDR3 bases: TGTGCCAGCAGCAGGCTAGCGGGGGGGCGTAATGAGCAGTTCTTC. The encoded protein is CASSRLAGGRNEQFF.

In its sample, this clonotype was seen many times. This chain links TRBV5-1 with TRBJ2-7, with D hard to call. This CDR3 is 15 amino acids long. Between the trimmed V and J ends, which lost 4 bases and 2 bases, there was a span of 16 bases. Germline V gene data show CDR1 as SGHRS and CDR2 as YFSETQ. The CDR3 DNA reads TGCGCCAGCAGCCTTAATCCCGGGTCAGCCTACGAGCAGTACTTC. Residues: CASSLNPGSAYEQYF.

This clonotype was counted at least ten times. The genes are TRBV5-1 and TRBJ1-1, with TRBD1 matching over 8 bases. Trimming removed 7 bases from V and 4 bases from J; junction bases left unmatched: 6. This CDR3 has 13 residues. Germline V CDR1 and CDR2: SGHRS, YFSETQ. The CDR3 DNA follows: TGCGCCAGCGAAGGACAGGGAAGCACTGAAGCTTTCTTT. Its translation: CASEGQGSTEAFF.

This clonotype appeared many times. This rearrangement joins TRBV7-3 to TRBJ2-7; 10 bases are shared with TRBD1. V trimming: 0 bases; J trimming: 6 bases; junction bases outside the gene matches: 5. The CDR3 is 15 amino acids. Germline V lookup: CDR1 SGHTA, CDR2 FQGTGA. The CDR3 protein is CASSLTDRGRSEQYF. In DNA form, the CDR3 reads TGTGCCAGCAGCTTAACTGACAGGGGGCGCTCCGAGCAGTACTTC.

This clonotype was counted at least ten times. The CDR3 sequence: CASSLDGETQYF. The CDR3 DNA follows: TGTGCCAGCAGCTTGGACGGAGAGACCCAGTACTTC. V and J are TRBV5-5 and TRBJ2-5; the D is unclear. The CDR3 length is 12 residues. Germline values: CDR1 SGHKS, CDR2 YYEKEE (reference sequence). V shed 0 bases and J shed 4 bases, with 4 bases lying between them.

The table lists this clonotype with many counts. This rearrangement joins TRBV29-1 to TRBJ2-1, with 8 bases identical to TRBD2. With 4 bases clipped from V and 8 bases from J, the junction kept 13 bases outside the gene matches. The CDR3 is 15 amino acids. Germline V lookup: CDR1 SQVTM, CDR2 ANQGSEA. The CDR3 reads CSVVPPSGGVYEQFF. The CDR3 nucleotides read TGCAGCGTTGTACCCCCCAGCGGGGGAGTGTATGAGCAGTTCTTC.

The table lists this clonotype with a few counts. The chain carries TRBV9 and TRBJ2-7; the match to TRBD2 covers 12 bases. The CDR3 runs to 15 residues. V lost 3 bases to trimming and J lost 2 bases; unmatched junction nucleotides: 3. Per germline, CDR1 SGDLS and CDR2 YYNGEE. CDR3 loop: CASSARLAGAYEQYF. CDR3 DNA sequence: TGTGCCAGCAGCGCTCGACTAGCGGGAGCCTACGAGCAGTACTTC.

Many counts were recorded for this clonotype. The genes are TRBV20-1 and TRBJ1-1, with D hard to call. The V end was cut by 0 bases, the J end by 3 bases, with 8 bases between. The V gene's germline CDR1 is DFQATT and CDR2 SNEGSKA (reference sequence). CDR3 length: 13 residues. Here the CDR3 reads CSARDRAYTEAFF. The CDR3 bases are TGCAGTGCTAGAGATCGGGCCTACACTGAAGCTTTCTTT.

At least ten counts were recorded for this clonotype. CDR3 DNA: TGTGCCAGCAGCCGTCGGGAGACCCAGTACTTC. Its protein product is CASSRRETQYF. The chain uses TRBV3-1 and TRBJ2-5; no reliable D call. Trimming shortened V by 4 bases and J by 5 bases, and 5 bases separated the two germline ends. The germline CDR1 and CDR2 sequences are LGHDT and YNNKEL (reference sequence). The CDR3 totals 11 residues.

This clonotype has a count of ten or more. The CDR3: CASAAPGPSGVTYEQYF. CDR3 in DNA: TGTGCCAGCGCCGCACCCGGCCCCAGCGGGGTAACCTACGAGCAGTACTTC. J is TRBJ2-7 and V is TRBV2, with TRBD2 matching 7 bases. The V gene end was trimmed by 8 bases and the J gene end by 2 bases; junction bases not matched to a gene: 18. The CDR3 runs to 17 residues. The germline V gene has CDR1 SNHLY and CDR2 FYNNEI.

This clonotype was recorded at least ten times. The rearrangement uses TRBV4-1 and TRBJ1-6; no clear D gene. Germline V gives CDR1 MGHRA, CDR2 YSYEKL. The CDR3 runs to 17 residues. V was cut by 0 bases and J by 4 bases, with 13 bases left in between. The CDR3 coding sequence is TGCGCCAGCAGCCAAGATCCCCCCGGAACTTATAATTCACCCCTCCACTTT. It translates to CASSQDPPGTYNSPLHF.

A word on this clonotype: This may arise from a read error, as a much more abundant clone is one base away. The V and J genes are TRBV6-2 or TRBV6-3 and TRBJ2-1; the D gene is possibly TRBD2 (5 bases). The V end was cut by 5 bases, the J end by 3 bases, with 14 bases between. The CDR3 runs 15 residues. Germline loops: CDR1 MNHEY, CDR2 SVGEGT. The CDR3: CASSGGWTNYNEQFF. The CDR3 DNA is TGTGCCAGCAGTGGCGGGTGGACGAACTACAATGAGCAGTTCTTC.

This clonotype was counted a few times. The genes are TRBV7-9 and TRBJ2-2, with TRBD1 matching over 9 bases. CDR1 and CDR2 (germline): SEHNR, FQNEAQ (reference sequence). With 3 bases clipped from V and 6 bases from J, the junction kept 5 bases outside the gene matches. This CDR3 is built from 15 residues. Here the CDR3 reads CASSLLTGGSGELFF. CDR3 DNA sequence: TGTGCCAGCAGCTTGCTAACAGGGGGCTCCGGGGAGCTGTTTTTT. The full variable domain, completed using reference TRBV7-9 and TRBJ2-2, is DTGVSQNPRHKITKRGQNVTFRCDPISEHNRLYWYRQTLGQGPEFLTYFQNEAQLEKSRLLSDRFSAERPKGSFSTLEIQRTEQGDSAMYLCASSLLTGGSGELFFGEGSRLTVL.

A few counts support this clonotype. This chain connects TRBV29-1 to TRBJ2-5, with D possibly called TRBD1 or TRBD2 (5 bases each). The V end lost 7 bases, the J end lost 10 bases, and 22 bases lay between the germline ends. CDR3 size: 13 residues. From germline, CDR1 is SQVTM and CDR2 ANQGSEA. The CDR3 spells CSAERSQGRVQYF. The CDR3 DNA sequence: TGCAGCGCCGAGCGGTCTCAGGGACGTGTCCAGTACTTC.

For this clonotype: The DNA is left out, because the CDR3 cannot be placed on it with certainty; the CDR3 is given as TCRdb lists it. The V call is TRBV28, the J call TRBJ2-7; the table's D gene call, TRBD2, was not cross checked with the DNA. The length of the CDR3 is 22 amino acids, counting both ends. The V gene's germline CDR1 is MDHEN and CDR2 SYDVKM. CDR3 sequence: CASSFYICSAPISRVITWEQYF.

A note on this clonotype: A much larger clone lies a single base off, so this may be a read error. The V call is TRBV10-3, the J call TRBJ1-2, with 9 bases that match TRBD1. Germline-derived CDR1 and CDR2 are ENHRY and SYGVKD. This CDR3 region has 14 residues. CDR3 DNA sequence: TGTGCCATCGGCCGGGACAGGGCCAACTATGGCTGCACCTTC. Residues: CAIGRDRANYGCTF.

Ten or more counts support this clonotype. J is TRBJ2-7 and V is TRBV28; TRBD2 aligns across 8 bases. V lost 5 bases, J lost 5 bases, and 8 bases stayed unmatched. CDR1 and CDR2 from the germline V gene are MDHEN and SYDVKM. The CDR3 totals 14 residues. The CDR3 coding sequence is TGTGCCAGCAGTCCCCGAAGCGGGGGAAACGAGCAGTACTTC. It encodes CASSPRSGGNEQYF.

V and J are TRBV5-6 and TRBJ2-7; tentatively, D is TRBD2 (7 bases). This CDR3 region has 16 residues. V lost 1 base, J lost 4 bases, and 18 bases lay in between. CDR1 is SGHDT and CDR2 is YYEEEE in the germline V gene. The DNA of the CDR3 is TGTGCCAGCAGCTTGAGGAGGGGGACTATTCTATACGAGCAGTACTTC. It specifies CASSLRRGTILYEQYF.

This clonotype was seen many times. The V call is TRBV5-1, the J call TRBJ1-1; no firm D call. CDR1 is SGHRS and CDR2 is YFSETQ in the germline V gene. The CDR3 is made up of 14 amino acids. The ends were cut back, 1 base at V and 1 base at J, with 8 bases in the middle. This chain's CDR3 is CASSLRVGNTEAFF. CDR3 sequence (DNA): TGCGCCAGCAGCTTGCGAGTCGGGAACACTGAAGCTTTCTTT.

This clonotype was detected ten times or more. This chain joins TRBV10-3 and TRBJ2-1, with D maybe TRBD2 (5 bases). Deletions cut 4 bases from V and 9 bases from J, with 7 bases between. From germline, CDR1 is ENHRY and CDR2 SYGVKD. CDR3 size: 11 residues. The CDR3 sequence: CAISGEGEQFF. CDR3 in DNA: TGTGCCATCAGTGGCGAGGGTGAGCAGTTCTTC.

As for this clonotype: A much bigger clone sits one base away, suggesting this may be a read error. The V call is TRBV12-3 or TRBV12-4, the J call TRBJ2-1, with TRBD1 matching over 7 bases. The CDR3 sequence is 14 residues long. The CDR3 loop is CTSSLRQGYNEQFF. CDR3 in DNA: TGTACCAGCAGCCTAAGACAGGGCTACAATGAGCAGTTCTTC.

In its sample, this clonotype was seen many times. This sequence joins TRBV12-3 or TRBV12-4 and TRBJ1-5, with TRBD1 matching over 10 bases. The CDR3 totals 17 residues. V shed 7 bases, J shed 1 base, and the junction held 10 bases outside the gene matches. CDR3 region: CASTRTGGGRSNQPQHF. CDR3 nucleotide sequence: TGTGCCAGCACCCGGACAGGGGGAGGAAGGAGCAATCAGCCCCAGCATTTT.

In this sample, this clonotype turned up many times. V usage is TRBV2 and J usage is TRBJ1-2; no reliable D call. The V gene lost 9 bases and the J gene lost 7 bases, with 12 bases spanning the gap. The CDR3 loop spans 11 amino acids. Germline V gene sequence: CDR1 SNHLY, CDR2 FYNNEI. CDR3 loop: CASENRAGYTF. The DNA for the CDR3 is TGTGCCAGTGAGAATCGGGCTGGCTACACCTTC. Looking up the rest from reference TRBV2 and TRBJ1-2 gives the full variable domain: EPEVTQTPSHQVTQMGQEVILRCVPISNHLYFYWYRQILGQKVEFLVSFYNNEISEKSEIFDDQFSVERPDGSNFTLKIRSTKLEDSAMYFCASENRAGYTFGSGTRLTVV.

This clonotype was seen at least ten times. The genes are TRBV7-8 and TRBJ2-1; D is unclear. Between the trimmed V and J ends, which lost 1 base and 5 bases, there was a span of 9 bases. The CDR3 loop spans 14 amino acids. Germline V gene data show CDR1 as SGHVS and CDR2 as FQNEAQ. CDR3 in amino acids: CASSLEHANNEQFF. DNA for the CDR3: TGTGCCAGCAGCTTAGAACACGCTAACAATGAGCAGTTCTTC.

There are many counts of this clonotype. The V gene is TRBV5-1, the J gene TRBJ1-5; possibly TRBD1 for D (5 bases). Per the germline V gene, CDR1 is SGHRS and CDR2 is YFSETQ. The germline V and J ends were trimmed by 0 bases and 2 bases, with 9 bases remaining between them. The CDR3 totals 15 residues. The CDR3: CASSLGGIGNQPQHF. CDR3 DNA sequence: TGCGCCAGCAGCTTGGGGGGGATTGGCAATCAGCCCCAGCATTTT.

This clonotype occurred a few times. V gene TRBV6-1 combines with J gene TRBJ1-2; D ambiguous. CDR1 and CDR2 from the germline V gene are MNHNS and SASEGT. The CDR3 sequence is 12 residues long. V was cut by 2 bases and J by 7 bases, with 8 bases left in between. Here the CDR3 DNA reads TGTGCCAGCAGTGAAACCCTCCGTGGCTACACCTTC. Residues: CASSETLRGYTF.

At least ten counts were recorded for this clonotype. This CDR3 reads CAIGTGLNTGELFF. In DNA form, the CDR3 reads TGTGCCATCGGAACGGGCCTCAACACCGGGGAGCTGTTTTTT. V is TRBV6-5 and J is TRBJ2-2, with no clear D. The germline V gene encodes CDR1 MNHEY and CDR2 SVGAGI. The CDR3 runs to 14 residues. Trimming stripped 10 bases from V and 2 bases from J, with 14 bases between.

This clonotype was observed at least ten times. V gene TRBV5-5 combines with J gene TRBJ2-1, with 10 nucleotides matching TRBD2. Germline trimming cut 2 bases from V and 3 bases from J; bases unmatched to any gene: 2. Germline V gene lookup returns CDR1 SGHKS and CDR2 YYEKEE (reference sequence). The CDR3 is 15 residues long. In DNA, the CDR3 is TGTGCCAGCAGCTTCCTAGCGGGGGACTACAATGAGCAGTTCTTC. This translates into CASSFLAGDYNEQFF. The variable domain in full, completed from reference TRBV5-5 and TRBJ2-1, reads DAGVTQSPTHLIKTRGQQVTLRCSPISGHKSVSWYQQVLGQGPQFIFQYYEKEERGRGNFPDRFSARQFPNYSSELNVNALLLGDSALYLCASSFLAGDYNEQFFGPGTRLTVL.